This T cell receptor (beta chain) appears in the sequencing data of a study of glioma-infiltrating T cells after dendritic cell vaccination. Study-wide context: Dendritic cell vaccine was injected intradermally three times, biweekly.

Concerning this clone itself: Its antigen is as yet unknown.

Whole-study findings and limits: Higher TCR clonality did not directly relate to longer survival.

PBMC were collected before vaccination, two weeks after the third vaccination, and at progression. TCRdb keeps only in-frame clones here, not all; method: immunoSEQ multiplex PCR. Altogether approximately 90,000 clones are present, more than 75% being singletons, with the ten largest covering 2.5% to 3%. CDR1 SGHRS and CDR2 YFSETQ come from the germline V gene. CDR3 size: 14 residues. Between the trimmed V and J ends, which lost 0 bases and 4 bases, there was a span of 10 bases. The sequence came from a human donor with glioblastoma. Sequenced here: blood, sampled before dendritic cell vaccination. V is TRBV5-1 and J is TRBJ2-5; maybe TRBD2 (5 bases). This CDR3 is CASSLDGGLETQYF. The CDR3 DNA reads TGCGCCAGCAGCTTGGACGGAGGACTAGAGACCCAGTACTTC. Complete variable domain (other parts from reference TRBV5-1 and TRBJ2-5): KAGVTQTPRYLIKTRGQQVTLSCSPISGHRSVSWYQQTPGQGLQFLFEYFSETQRNKGNFPGRFSGRQFSNSRSEMNVSTLELGDSALYLCASSLDGGLETQYFGPGTRLLVL.